A selection of T cell receptor beta chains follows, all from one sample in a study of control samples from healthy donors and cancer patients. Only in-frame clones appear in the TCRdb table, and some are missing; sequencing was by immunoSEQ multiplex PCR. Of approximately 70,000 clones in the sample, more than 75% are singletons; the top ten hold approximately 16%. The sequenced sample consisted of blood. The source is a middle-aged man in good health. Each CDR3 is given without its conserved first and last residue.

>TRBJ2-1|TRBV3-1/TRBV3-2
ASSRQGLAWF
>TRBJ2-1|TRBV5-1
ASSQAGLAGGEQF
>TRBJ2-2|TRBV7-9
ASSLGTSGSFITGELF
>TRBJ1-1|TRBV5-6
ASSDESGVFTEAF
>TRBJ2-5|TRBV7-6
ASRGGGVVQETQY
>TRBJ1-1|TRBV28
ASSLYARNTEAF
>TRBJ1-3|TRBV7-2
ASSSTLGAGNTIY
>TRBJ1-5|TRBV19
ATRGADYSNQPQH
>TRBJ2-2|TRBV28
ASSRGGFPNGELF
>TRBJ2-5|TRBV4-3
ASSQDHNSQETQY
>TRBJ2-7|TRBV5-1
ASSLDGVWEQY
>TRBJ2-7|TRBV27
ASSLEGLAGDEQY
>TRBJ2-2|TRBV7-9
ASSWGHLNTGELF
>TRBJ2-5|TRBV5-1
ASSSLGAGVWETQY
>TRBJ1-1|TRBV5-6
ASSLPRTGIISAF
>TRBJ2-1|TRBV15
ATTGGSSYNEQF
>TRBJ1-2|TRBV30
ACNLAGAGYT
>TRBJ2-6|TRBV30
AWGRSGANVLT
>TRBJ2-1|TRBV3-1/TRBV3-2
ASRQGGTGGGEQF
>TRBJ2-5|TRBV28
ASSLRQGGWQETQY
>TRBJ2-1|TRBV27
ASSQPGTSSYNEQF
>TRBJ1-6|TRBV5-4
ASSPGGSPLH
>TRBJ2-2|TRBV7-9
ASSSTGTNTGELF
>TRBJ2-7|TRBV5-1
ASSLGLADEQY
>TRBJ1-6|TRBV30
AWATGNNSPLH